The 8 T cell receptor beta chains below were found in one sample sequenced in a study of cytomegalovirus exposure and HLA in healthy donors. The PCR contained 60 Vbeta and 13 Jbeta primers. Sequenced by immunoSEQ multiplex PCR; TCRdb stores in-frame clones only, minus some. The sample lists over 100,000 clones; 80% to 85% were seen once. Sequenced material: PBMCs. The source is a woman aged 25 to 39 in good health and CMV-seronegative.

V gene TRBV12-1 combines with J gene TRBJ2-3; the table calls TRBD1, which could not be checked here. TRBV12-1 is a listed pseudogene. This CDR3 comprises 15 residues. The CDR3 loop is CASSSRQVSTDTQYF. In DNA, the CDR3 is TGTGCCAGCAGCTCCCGACAGGTATCCACAGATACGCAGTATTTT.

The genes are TRBV27 and TRBJ2-1, with a possible D match to TRBD2 (6 bases). The CDR3 runs 15 residues. With 4 bases removed from V and 4 bases from J, the gap between germline ends came to 14 bases. Germline V gene lookup returns CDR1 MNHEY and CDR2 SMNVEV (reference sequence). CDR3 region: CASSSPSGRYNEQFF. The CDR3 bases are TGTGCCAGCAGTTCCCCCTCGGGGAGGTACAATGAGCAGTTCTTC.

The V gene is TRBV21-1, the J gene TRBJ1-1. TRBV21-1 is reported as a pseudogene. The CDR3 is 11 amino acids. CDR3 nucleotides: TGTGCCAGCAGCAACCGGGATAAAGCTTTCTTT. Translation gives CASSNRDKAFF.

This chain links TRBV25-1 with TRBJ1-5, with a possible D match to TRBD1 (6 bases). This CDR3 contains 15 residues. In germline, CDR1 is MGHDK, CDR2 SYGVNS. Trimming shortened V by 4 bases and J by 5 bases, and 15 bases separated the two germline ends. For the CDR3, the DNA is TGTGCCAGCAGTGGGAACGGGGGGGCGGATCAGCCCCAGCATTTT. Residues: CASSGNGGADQPQHF.

The gene calls are TRBV14 and TRBJ2-1, with 9 bases aligning to TRBD2. This CDR3 region has 17 residues. Germline CDR1 reads SGHDN; CDR2 reads FVKESK. The V segment lost 0 bases and the J segment 6 bases; nucleotides outside the gene matches: 9. The CDR3 region has the DNA TGTGCCAGCAGCCAAGATCTGGGTAGCGGGAGTTTCAATGAGCAGTTCTTC. It is translated as CASSQDLGSGSFNEQFF.

In this sample, this clone turned up once. The CDR3 here is CASRWTAYNSPLHF. The CDR3 bases are TGTGCCAGCAGGTGGACAGCCTATAATTCACCCCTCCACTTT. This chain connects TRBV6-5 to TRBJ1-6; D perhaps matches TRBD1 (6 bases). The CDR3 contains 14 residues. From germline, CDR1 is MNHEY and CDR2 SVGAGI. Trimming took off 6 bases at V and 2 bases at J, with 8 bases between the two ends.

To note about this clone: Other DNA sequences in this specimen translate into the identical CDR3. The chain joins TRBV4-3 to TRBJ1-4, with 9 bases lining up with TRBD1. J gave up 4 bases and V 0 bases, and 0 bases lay outside the gene matches. Germline lookup yields CDR1 LGHNA and CDR2 YSLEER. The length of the CDR3 is 15 residues. CDR3 sequence (DNA): TGCGCCAGCAGCCAAGAGGGACAGGGTAATGAAAAACTGTTTTTT. It is translated as CASSQEGQGNEKLFF.

The chain employs TRBV2 and TRBJ2-7; 11 bases fit TRBD2. Germline CDR1 and CDR2: SNHLY and FYNNEI. V lost 2 bases, J lost 5 bases, and 5 bases stayed unmatched. The CDR3 sequence is 15 residues long. As DNA, the CDR3 is TGTGCCAGCAGTGAACTAGCACTAGCGGGAGACGAGCAGTACTTC. It translates to CASSELALAGDEQYF.